This is a list of T cell receptor beta chains from one sample in a study of shared clonotypes between healthy human individuals. Sequencing was performed with immunoSEQ multiplex PCR; in TCRdb, only in-frame clones are kept and a portion is missing. The sample gives roughly 520,000 clones, about 96% of which show up once; about 0.064% is in the top ten. Sequencing was carried out using naive CD4+ T cells sorted from blood. The source is a woman in her 30s in good health. CDR3s include the opening cysteine and the closing phenylalanine or tryptophan. D genes are given only for firm matches.

v_gene: TRBV11-3
j_gene: TRBJ2-3
d_gene: TRBD2
CDR3nt: TGTGCCAGCAGCTTAGTACCGGGAGGACCTCGGAATACGCAGTATTTT
CDR3aa: CASSLVPGGPRNTQYF

v_gene: TRBV2
j_gene: TRBJ1-2
d_gene: -
CDR3nt: TGTGCCAGCAGTGAGGAGTCTAACTATGGCTACACCTTC
CDR3aa: CASSEESNYGYTF

v_gene: TRBV18
j_gene: TRBJ2-1
d_gene: -
CDR3nt: TGTGCCAGTTCGGAAACGACAACCTACAATGAGCAGTTCTTC
CDR3aa: CASSETTTYNEQFF

v_gene: TRBV7-6
j_gene: TRBJ1-1
d_gene: TRBD1
CDR3nt: TGTGCCAGCAGCTTAGGACAGGGGAACACTGAAGCTTTCTTT
CDR3aa: CASSLGQGNTEAFF

v_gene: TRBV7-9
j_gene: TRBJ2-2
d_gene: TRBD2
CDR3nt: TGTGCCAGCCTCCCGGAGCGGGAGATCCCCGGGGAGCTGTTTTTT
CDR3aa: CASLPEREIPGELFF

v_gene: TRBV6-1
j_gene: TRBJ1-2
d_gene: -
CDR3nt: TGTGCCAGCAGTGAAACAAGCCCATGGGGCTACACCTTC
CDR3aa: CASSETSPWGYTF

v_gene: TRBV28
j_gene: TRBJ1-2
d_gene: TRBD1
CDR3nt: TGTGCCAGCAGTTTAGGGACAGACAAAAATTATGGCTACACCTTC
CDR3aa: CASSLGTDKNYGYTF

v_gene: TRBV6-1
j_gene: TRBJ2-7
d_gene: TRBD1
CDR3nt: TGTGCCAGCAGTGAATCGGGAAAGGACAGGGCCTACGAGCAGTACTTC
CDR3aa: CASSESGKDRAYEQYF

v_gene: TRBV2
j_gene: TRBJ1-4
d_gene: TRBD1
CDR3nt: TGTGCCAGCAGACAGGGAGGGACAGCTCTTGGAACTAATGAAAAACTGTTTTTT
CDR3aa: CASRQGGTALGTNEKLFF

v_gene: TRBV15
j_gene: TRBJ2-7
d_gene: TRBD1
CDR3nt: TGTGCCACCAGCAAAGGGGGGACAGGGGGATACGAGCAGTACTTC
CDR3aa: CATSKGGTGGYEQYF

v_gene: TRBV9
j_gene: TRBJ2-1
d_gene: TRBD1
CDR3nt: TGTGCCAGCAGCGTAGATGGGACAGGGTACAATGAGCAGTTCTTC
CDR3aa: CASSVDGTGYNEQFF

v_gene: TRBV18
j_gene: TRBJ2-1
d_gene: -
CDR3nt: TGTGCCAGCTCACCACTAGTCCAGGGGAGTGACAATGAGCAGTTCTTC
CDR3aa: CASSPLVQGSDNEQFF

v_gene: TRBV5-1
j_gene: TRBJ2-2
d_gene: -
CDR3nt: TGCGCCAGCAGCTTGTTTGCAGGCACGAACACCGGGGAGCTGTTTTTT
CDR3aa: CASSLFAGTNTGELFF

v_gene: TRBV5-1
j_gene: TRBJ2-5
d_gene: -
CDR3nt: TGCGCCAGCAGCTCGGCCTTCCAAGAGACCCAGTACTTC
CDR3aa: CASSSAFQETQYF

v_gene: TRBV5-3
j_gene: TRBJ1-1
d_gene: -
CDR3nt: TGTGCCAGAAGCTGGCCGGGGAACACTGAAGCTTTCTTT
CDR3aa: CARSWPGNTEAFF

v_gene: TRBV15
j_gene: TRBJ2-3
d_gene: -
CDR3nt: TGTGCCACCAGCACCAGGGCGGATACGCAGTATTTT
CDR3aa: CATSTRADTQYF

v_gene: TRBV28
j_gene: TRBJ1-4
d_gene: -
CDR3nt: TGTGCCAGCAGCCCAGGGCAGCCCGGGGAAAAACTGTTTTTT
CDR3aa: CASSPGQPGEKLFF

v_gene: TRBV21-1
j_gene: TRBJ2-7
d_gene: -
CDR3nt: TGTGCCAGCAGCGATCGACTCTCCTACGAGCAGTACTTC
CDR3aa: CASSDRLSYEQYF

v_gene: TRBV2
j_gene: TRBJ1-2
d_gene: -
CDR3nt: TGTGCCAGCAGTGGCCAGGGTAATAGTGGGTCTGGCTACACCTTC
CDR3aa: CASSGQGNSGSGYTF

v_gene: TRBV11-2
j_gene: TRBJ2-7
d_gene: TRBD1
CDR3nt: TGTGCCAGCAGCCCCGGACAGGGGGCTGTCGAGCAGTACTTC
CDR3aa: CASSPGQGAVEQYF

v_gene: TRBV18
j_gene: TRBJ2-1
d_gene: TRBD2
CDR3nt: TGTGCCAGCTCACCAATGGTAGCGGGTTCGAATGAGCAGTTCTTC
CDR3aa: CASSPMVAGSNEQFF

v_gene: TRBV6-6
j_gene: TRBJ1-2
d_gene: TRBD1
CDR3nt: TGTGCCAGCAGTTACCAAACAGGGGGCAATAGCTACACCTTC
CDR3aa: CASSYQTGGNSYTF